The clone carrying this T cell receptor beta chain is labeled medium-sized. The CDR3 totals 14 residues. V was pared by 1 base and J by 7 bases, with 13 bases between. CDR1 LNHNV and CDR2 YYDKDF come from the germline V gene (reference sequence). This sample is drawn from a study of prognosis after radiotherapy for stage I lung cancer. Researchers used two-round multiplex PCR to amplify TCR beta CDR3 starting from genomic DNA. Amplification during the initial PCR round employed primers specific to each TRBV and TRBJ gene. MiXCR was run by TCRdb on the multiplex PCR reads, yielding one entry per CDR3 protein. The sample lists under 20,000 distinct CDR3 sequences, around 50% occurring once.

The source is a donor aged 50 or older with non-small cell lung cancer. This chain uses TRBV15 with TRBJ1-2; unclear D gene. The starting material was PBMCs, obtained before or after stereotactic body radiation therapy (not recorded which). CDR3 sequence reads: CATSRGPGLSGYTF. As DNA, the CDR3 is TGTGCCACCAGCAGAGGGCCTGGGCTTAGTGGCTACACCTTC.